The sequence of this T cell receptor (beta chain) was determined in a study of cytomegalovirus exposure and HLA in healthy donors. PCR employed 60 Vbeta and 13 Jbeta primers. Study processing details: Unique TCR beta chains numbered approximately 76 million in a later analysis, with around 10 million shared. Measured with immunoSEQ multiplex PCR; TCRdb has only the in-frame clones, and not every one. V and J calls and clone size follow that table, whereas D and trimming were derived from the DNA. The data contain some 170,000 clones, roughly 80% of them singletons. The germline gives CDR1 MNHEY, CDR2 SVGAGI. The CDR3 sequence is 13 residues long. V dropped 8 bases and J dropped 7; count of bases not matched to a gene: 6. Each donor was nominally healthy when sampled (though unrecorded immune exposures were likely). Study conclusions and caveats: A later analysis found common viral pathogens apparently linked to several of the most significant clusters.

As for this clone: Its matching antigen is unknown.

The chain joins TRBV6-5 to TRBJ1-1; 11 positions agree with TRBD1. This receptor was taken from a man aged 30 to 39 in good health and CMV-seronegative. Sequencing was performed on PBMCs. The CDR3 sequence: CASFGTGGFEAFF. CDR3 DNA sequence: TGTGCCAGCTTTGGGACAGGGGGATTTGAAGCTTTCTTT.